The 27 T cell receptor beta chains below were found in one sample sequenced in a study of blood T cell repertoires in COVID-19. The assay was immunoSEQ multiplex PCR, and TCRdb's table has in-frame clones only and misses some. The table lists 150,000 to 170,000 clones, approximately 85% of them singletons. The sequenced sample was peripheral blood. Receptors were obtained from a woman between 55 and 75 years old with COVID-19, enrolled during active disease.

This clone was seen repeatedly, ten times or more. V usage is TRBV19 and J usage is TRBJ1-1, with 12 bases that match TRBD1. This CDR3 comprises 16 residues. V shed 4 bases, J shed 4 bases, and the junction held 7 bases outside the gene matches. CDR1 is LNHDA, CDR2 SQIVND, per germline (reference sequence). CDR3 sequence reads: CASSNRDRGLGTEAFF. Written as DNA, the CDR3 is TGTGCCAGTAGTAACCGGGACAGGGGGCTCGGCACTGAAGCTTTCTTT. Full variable domain (outside the CDR3, taken from reference TRBV19 and TRBJ1-1): DGGITQSPKYLFRKEGQNVTLSCEQNLNHDAMYWYRQDPGQGLRLIYYSQIVNDFQKGDIAEGYSVSREKKESFPLTVTSAQKNPTAFYLCASSNRDRGLGTEAFFGQGTRLTVV.

This rearrangement joins TRBV3-1 (or the pseudogene TRBV3-2) to TRBJ2-3; D unresolved. V lost 1 base and J 4 bases, leaving 6 bases between the germline ends. Germline loops: CDR1 LGHDT, CDR2 YNNKEL (reference sequence). The CDR3 consists of 13 residues. CDR3 coding DNA: TGTGCCAGCAGCCAAGGCGAGCCAGATACGCAGTATTTT. Translated, it gives CASSQGEPDTQYF.

J is TRBJ2-3 and V is TRBV2; D is perhaps TRBD2 (6 bases). The V gene lost 7 bases and the J gene lost 4 bases, with 21 bases spanning the gap. The CDR3 sequence is 16 residues long. CDR1 SNHLY and CDR2 FYNNEI come from the germline V gene. The CDR3 here is CASIGGISGQSDTQYF. Here the CDR3 DNA reads TGTGCCAGCATTGGAGGTATTAGCGGCCAGTCAGATACGCAGTATTTT.

The chain uses TRBV5-1 and TRBJ2-2; TRBD2 matches at 13 bases. With 4 bases clipped from V and 2 bases from J, the junction kept 5 bases outside the gene matches. CDR1 and CDR2 from the germline V gene are SGHRS and YFSETQ. This CDR3 is built from 17 residues. DNA for the CDR3: TGCGCCAGCAGCCAACGGACTAGCGGGAGCAACACCGGGGAGCTGTTTTTT. The encoded protein is CASSQRTSGSNTGELFF.

The rearrangement uses TRBV3-1 (or the pseudogene TRBV3-2) and TRBJ1-6; D gene ambiguous. The CDR3 runs 12 residues. Between the trimmed V and J ends, which lost 7 bases and 7 bases, there was a span of 8 bases. The V gene's germline CDR1 is LGHDT and CDR2 YNNKEL (reference sequence). CDR3 sequence: CASTRGNSPLHF. DNA for the CDR3: TGTGCCAGCACCCGCGGGAATTCACCCCTCCACTTT.

The chain couples TRBV19 to TRBJ2-2; 9 nucleotides agree with TRBD2. The ends lost 7 bases at V and 6 bases at J; junction bases unmatched: 3. The germline V gene encodes CDR1 LNHDA and CDR2 SQIVND (reference sequence). The CDR3 is 13 amino acids. The CDR3 bases are TGTGCCAGTAATAAGCGGGGGGCCGGGGAGCTGTTTTTT. Translating gives CASNKRGAGELFF.

This chain links TRBV3-1 (or the pseudogene TRBV3-2) with TRBJ2-5, with D unclear. CDR1 and CDR2 (germline): LGHDT, YNNKEL (reference sequence). This CDR3 has 15 amino acids. V was cut by 0 bases and J by 1 base, with 9 bases left in between. This CDR3 reads CASSQDPTAQETQYF. The CDR3 DNA is TGTGCCAGCAGCCAAGATCCAACAGCCCAAGAGACCCAGTACTTC.

V and J are TRBV4-1 and TRBJ1-2; 9 positions match TRBD1. The CDR3 length is 16 residues. From germline, CDR1 is MGHRA and CDR2 YSYEKL. The ends lost 4 bases at V and 1 base at J; junction bases unmatched: 7. CDR3 loop: CASSLLTGGGNYGYTF. The CDR3 DNA reads TGCGCCAGCAGCCTCCTGACAGGGGGAGGTAACTATGGCTACACCTTC.

This clone is a singleton in its sample. The chain uses TRBV10-3 and TRBJ2-1; 9 bases agree with TRBD2. Germline V gives CDR1 ENHRY, CDR2 SYGVKD. V dropped 10 bases and J dropped 4; count of bases not matched to a gene: 8. The CDR3 is 14 residues long. The CDR3: CATRASGGYNEQFF. CDR3 DNA sequence: TGTGCCACCCGTGCGAGCGGGGGGTACAATGAGCAGTTCTTC.

The CDR3 nucleotides are TGCGCCATCCGGACAGGGCGAACCCAGTACTTC. Protein: CAIRTGRTQYF. This chain connects TRBV5-1 to TRBJ2-5; 8 bases agree with TRBD1. This CDR3 has 11 amino acids. The J segment lost 8 bases and the V segment lost 9 bases, leaving 6 bases of the junction unmatched. The germline gives CDR1 SGHRS, CDR2 YFSETQ.

The gene calls are TRBV3-1 (or the pseudogene TRBV3-2) and TRBJ1-1, with unresolved D. From germline, CDR1 is LGHDT and CDR2 YNNKEL (reference sequence). Trimming pared 4 bases from V and 4 bases from J, leaving 10 bases between. The CDR3 is 13 amino acids. The CDR3 loop reads CASSRKLFTEAFF. The CDR3 DNA is TGTGCCAGCAGCCGAAAACTTTTCACTGAAGCTTTCTTT.

CDR3 protein: CASSLEDRGTDTQYF. CDR3 coding DNA: TGCGCCAGCAGCTTGGAGGACAGGGGAACAGATACGCAGTATTTT. The chain uses TRBV5-1 and TRBJ2-3, with 9 bases lining up with TRBD1. CDR3 size: 15 residues. V lost 0 bases and J lost 3; bases outside the gene matches: 2. Germline V gene sequence: CDR1 SGHRS, CDR2 YFSETQ.

This clone has only a few counts. The rearrangement links TRBV5-1 to TRBJ1-6; D perhaps matches TRBD1 (5 bases). The CDR3 is made up of 15 amino acids. V shed 0 bases and J shed 6 bases, with 10 bases lying between them. Per germline, CDR1 SGHRS and CDR2 YFSETQ. CDR3 sequence: CASSLGSGGNSPLHF. CDR3 bases: TGCGCCAGCAGCTTGGGCTCGGGGGGTAATTCACCCCTCCACTTT.

This chain uses TRBV9 with TRBJ2-2; 8 bases are a match to TRBD2. Per germline, CDR1 SGDLS and CDR2 YYNGEE. This CDR3 region has 16 residues. With 5 bases clipped from V and 5 bases from J, the junction kept 11 bases outside the gene matches. CDR3 coding DNA: TGTGCCAGCAGTCAATCCAGCGGGGGTAATACCGGGGAGCTGTTTTTT. Translation gives CASSQSSGGNTGELFF.

The chain couples TRBV7-9 to TRBJ1-2; the D is unclear. This CDR3 has 14 residues. The germline gives CDR1 SEHNR, CDR2 FQNEAQ (reference sequence). V gave up 2 bases and J gave up 6 bases, with 13 bases separating them. The CDR3 DNA reads as TGTGCCAGCAGCTTACCACTAGCGTCCGATGGCTACACCTTC. It encodes CASSLPLASDGYTF.

The rearrangement uses TRBV7-8 and TRBJ2-1; 9 positions agree with TRBD2. The V gene end was trimmed by 3 bases and the J gene end by 13 bases; junction bases not matched to a gene: 13. Germline assignment: CDR1 SGHVS and CDR2 FQNEAQ. The CDR3 runs 15 residues. The CDR3 bases are TGTGCCAGCAGCTTTAAGTTGGGCGGCGGGGGGGTACAGTTCTTC. Its protein product is CASSFKLGGGGVQFF.

This clone was seen a few times. V usage is TRBV5-6 and J usage is TRBJ2-2; possibly TRBD1 for D (6 bases). V was cut by 3 bases and J by 5 bases, with 11 bases left in between. CDR1 is SGHDT, CDR2 YYEEEE, per germline. The CDR3 spans 14 residues. The chain's CDR3 is CASSSGERTGELFF. The CDR3 DNA follows: TGTGCCAGCAGCTCAGGGGAACGAACCGGGGAGCTGTTTTTT. Looking up the rest from reference TRBV5-6 and TRBJ2-2 gives the full variable domain: DAGVTQSPTHLIKTRGQQVTLRCSPKSGHDTVSWYQQALGQGPQFIFQYYEEEERQRGNFPDRFSGHQFPNYSSELNVNALLLGDSALYLCASSSGERTGELFFGEGSRLTVL.

The J gene is TRBJ2-5, the V gene TRBV5-4, with 10 bases identical to TRBD2. Germline lookup yields CDR1 SGHNT and CDR2 YYREEE (reference sequence). The V gene end was trimmed by 1 base and the J gene end by 5 bases; junction bases not matched to a gene: 8. The length of the CDR3 is 16 residues. The CDR3 sequence: CASSLRIAGGRETQYF. CDR3 bases: TGTGCCAGCAGCTTGAGGATAGCGGGGGGTCGGGAGACCCAGTACTTC.

In DNA, the CDR3 is TGTGCCACCAGCACCAGACGGACAGGGCTCAATTCACCCCTCCACTTT. This translates into CATSTRRTGLNSPLHF. The V call is TRBV15, the J call TRBJ1-6, with 8 bases identical to TRBD1. V dropped 4 bases and J dropped 7; count of bases not matched to a gene: 9. This CDR3 has 16 residues. Germline loops: CDR1 LNHNV, CDR2 YYDKDF (reference sequence).

The chain joins TRBV11-2 to TRBJ1-5; D is ambiguous. Trimming shortened V by 3 bases and J by 7 bases, and 10 bases separated the two germline ends. The germline V gene has CDR1 SGHAT and CDR2 FQNNGV. The CDR3 is 13 residues long. For the CDR3, the DNA is TGTGCCAGCAGCTTTGGGCGAGAGCAGCCCCAGCATTTT. Translated, it gives CASSFGREQPQHF.

The V call is TRBV5-1, the J call TRBJ2-4; D unresolved. The CDR3 covers 16 residues. Germline V gene sequence: CDR1 SGHRS, CDR2 YFSETQ. V lost 4 bases, J lost 0 bases, and 14 bases lay in between. The CDR3 sequence: CASSPPASVAKNIQYF. The CDR3, as DNA: TGCGCCAGCAGCCCCCCCGCGTCGGTAGCCAAAAACATTCAGTACTTC.

The chain uses TRBV18 and TRBJ2-3, with 7 bases lining up with TRBD2. The CDR3 totals 14 residues. Germline-derived CDR1 and CDR2 are KGHSH and LQKENI. The J segment lost 3 bases and the V segment lost 4 bases, leaving 4 bases of the junction unmatched. The CDR3 nucleotides read TGTGCCAGCTCACTAGGCGGGAGTACAGATACGCAGTATTTT. This sequence encodes CASSLGGSTDTQYF. The full variable domain, completed using reference TRBV18 and TRBJ2-3, is NAGVMQNPRHLVRRRGQEARLRCSPMKGHSHVYWYRQLPEEGLKFMVYLQKENIIDESGMPKERFSAEFPKEGPSILRIQQVVRGDSAAYFCASSLGGSTDTQYFGPGTRLTVL.

The chain links TRBV19 to TRBJ2-1; no firm D call. V lost 2 bases to trimming and J lost 5 bases, with 4 bases between them. The germline gives CDR1 LNHDA, CDR2 SQIVND (reference sequence). This CDR3 comprises 12 residues. The CDR3: CASSILNNEQFF. The CDR3 coding sequence is TGTGCCAGTAGTATACTTAACAATGAGCAGTTCTTC. The full variable domain, rest sourced from reference TRBV19 and TRBJ2-1, is DGGITQSPKYLFRKEGQNVTLSCEQNLNHDAMYWYRQDPGQGLRLIYYSQIVNDFQKGDIAEGYSVSREKKESFPLTVTSAQKNPTAFYLCASSILNNEQFFGPGTRLTVL.

This clone has just one count. The genes are TRBV27 and TRBJ2-1, with D possibly TRBD1 on 5 matching bases. CDR3 length: 15 residues. V lost 5 bases to trimming and J lost 0 bases, with 11 bases between them. Germline CDR1 and CDR2: MNHEY and SMNVEV (reference sequence). Written as DNA, the CDR3 is TGTGCCAGCAGTCTGACAGAGAGCTCCTACAATGAGCAGTTCTTC. Its translation is CASSLTESSYNEQFF.

DNA for the CDR3: TGTGCCAGCAGCTTAGCGGGACAGGGTAGCGATGAGCAGTTCTTC. Translating gives CASSLAGQGSDEQFF. The chain carries TRBV7-9 and TRBJ2-1; TRBD1 matches 9 bases. This CDR3 region has 15 residues. Germline V gene data show CDR1 as SEHNR and CDR2 as FQNEAQ (reference sequence). With 0 bases clipped from V and 8 bases from J, the junction kept 5 bases outside the gene matches.

The chain combines TRBV7-8 with TRBJ1-2; D not resolved. The CDR3 length is 15 residues. The germline V and J ends were trimmed by 1 base and 6 bases, with 15 bases remaining between them. In germline, CDR1 is SGHVS, CDR2 FQNEAQ. CDR3 bases: TGTGCCAGCAGCTTAGGCCCTCTCACATCCGATGGCTACACCTTC. This sequence encodes CASSLGPLTSDGYTF. The full variable domain, its missing parts supplied by reference TRBV7-8 and TRBJ1-2, is GAGVSQSPRYKVAKRGQDVALRCDPISGHVSLFWYQQALGQGPEFLTYFQNEAQLDKSGLPSDRFFAERPEGSVSTLKIQRTQQEDSAVYLCASSLGPLTSDGYTFGSGTRLTVV.

This chain joins TRBV6-5 and TRBJ1-3; 7 bases align to TRBD1. CDR3 length: 13 amino acids. From germline, CDR1 is MNHEY and CDR2 SVGAGI. Losses at the gene ends were 6 bases for V and 1 base for J; bases not matched to a gene: 0. Here the CDR3 DNA reads TGTGCCAGCAGGACAGGGTCTGGAAACACCATATATTTT. Protein sequence: CASRTGSGNTIYF.